A single sample gave rise to the 9 T cell receptor beta chains below, sequenced in a study of T cell clonality in common variable immunodeficiency. General study points: In common variable immunodeficiency, TCR beta chains reportedly carried fewer deletions and N-nucleotide insertions.

These receptors are not linked to any known antigen. Method: immunoSEQ multiplex PCR; TCRdb's copy keeps in-frame clones and lacks some. The data show about 31,000 clones, with none appearing a single time. Sample: peripheral blood mononuclear cells. These receptors were taken from a human donor with common variable immunodeficiency.

This clone was counted only a few times. Read sequence stops 3 residues before the CDR3 end, and the germline J gene provides the missing end. This rearrangement joins TRBV11-2 to TRBJ2-7; D not certain. Germline V lookup: CDR1 SGHAT, CDR2 FQNNGV. Trimming stripped 0 bases from V and 3 bases from J, with 3 bases between. The length of the CDR3 is 12 residues. The CDR3 protein is CASSLDFYEQYF. The sequenced part of the CDR3 DNA is TGTGCCAGCAGCTTAGACTTCTACGAG.

Only a few counts were recorded for this clone. The read terminates 3 residues before the CDR3 end, so the remaining end is supplied by the germline J gene. The chain employs TRBV7-9 and TRBJ2-2; D might be TRBD1 (6 bases). This CDR3 has 14 residues. Germline CDR1 is SEHNR and CDR2 is FQNEAQ (reference sequence). The germline V and J ends were trimmed by 3 bases and 4 bases, with 9 bases remaining between them. The sequenced CDR3 bases are TGTGCCAGCAGCTTCACAGGGTCCACCGGGGAG. Translation gives CASSFTGSTGE. The entire CDR3 reads CASSFTGSTGELFF.

By share of the sample, this clone is medium-sized (0.01 to 0.1%). CDR3 loop: CASSVSGQGSNEQFF. The part of the CDR3 DNA that was read is TGTGCCAGCAGCGTATCGGGACAGGGGAGTAATGAG. The chain has TRBV9 and TRBJ2-1; 10 bases line up with TRBD1. Read sequence stops 3 residues before the CDR3 end, and the germline J gene provides the missing end. The CDR3 runs to 15 residues. Germline trimming cut 1 base from V and 7 bases from J; bases unmatched to any gene: 5. CDR1 is SGDLS, CDR2 YYNGEE, per germline. The full variable domain, with the rest looked up from reference TRBV9 and TRBJ2-1, is DSGVTQTPKHLITATGQRVTLRCSPRSGDLSVYWYQQSLDQGLQFLIQYYNGEERAKGNILERFSAQQFPDLHSELNLSSLELGDSALYFCASSVSGQGSNEQFFGPGTRLTVL.

About this clone itself: The read halts 3 residues ahead of the CDR3 end, with the missing end drawn from the germline J gene. This sequence joins TRBV5-6 and TRBJ1-2; D perhaps matches TRBD1 (6 bases). Germline values: CDR1 SGHDT, CDR2 YYEEEE. CDR3 length: 13 amino acids. The CDR3 DNA, read in part, is TGTGCCAGCAGCTTGGCAGGGGCGGGCGGC. This codes for CASSLAGAGG. The entire CDR3 protein is CASSLAGAGGYTF.

This clone has only a few counts. The CDR3 is cut off 3 residues early in the read; its end comes from the germline J gene. This chain joins TRBV11-2 and TRBJ2-5, with a possible D match to TRBD2 (7 bases). The CDR3 extends over 15 amino acids. V was pared by 2 bases and J by 4 bases, with 14 bases between. Germline assignment: CDR1 SGHAT and CDR2 FQNNGV. The covered CDR3 bases are TGTGCCAGCAGCTTAACGAGGGGGGGTTCAGAGACC. Translated, it gives CASSLTRGGSET. The full CDR3 is CASSLTRGGSETQYF.

This clone has ten or more counts. CDR3 bases read: TGTGCCACCCCCCCCCGACTAGCGGGTAGGGGCTACGAG. This sequence encodes CATPPRLAGRGYE. In full, the CDR3 is CATPPRLAGRGYEQYF. V and J are TRBV19 and TRBJ2-7; 10 nucleotides align to TRBD2. The read is 3 residues too short to cover the CDR3 end, so that end is filled in from the germline J gene. Trimming took 10 bases from V and 3 from J; bases not matched to a gene: 15. The CDR3 has 16 amino acids. CDR1 LNHDA and CDR2 SQIVND come from the germline V gene (reference sequence).

Many counts were recorded for this clone. The read ends 3 residues early relative to the CDR3; the germline J gene fills the gap. The rearrangement links TRBV4-2 to TRBJ2-3; weak D call: TRBD1 (5 bases). Deletions cut 0 bases from V and 3 bases from J, with 10 bases between. The length of the CDR3 is 15 residues. Germline CDR1 reads LGHNA; CDR2 reads YNFKEQ. The CDR3: CASSQERGRTDTQYF. CDR3 DNA, as far as it was read: TGTGCCAGCAGCCAAGAAAGGGGTAGGACAGATACG.

This clone was seen a handful of times. Read coverage stops 3 residues before the CDR3 terminus; the germline J gene supplies the remainder. This chain uses TRBV19 with TRBJ2-1, with 8 bases aligning to TRBD2. The germline gives CDR1 LNHDA, CDR2 SQIVND (reference sequence). V was pared by 7 bases and J by 2 bases, with 4 bases of the junction left unmatched. There are 14 residues in the CDR3. The CDR3 reads CASTPGLAYNEQFF. The DNA read from the CDR3 is TGTGCCAGTACGCCGGGACTAGCCTACAATGAG.

This clone was seen ten or more times. The CDR3 end falls 3 residues outside the read, so it is completed with the germline J gene. The genes are TRBV28 and TRBJ1-5, with D possibly being TRBD1 (5 bases). Per germline, CDR1 MDHEN and CDR2 SYDVKM. V lost 4 bases and J lost 7, with 11 bases in between. The length of the CDR3 is 13 residues. The CDR3 bases that were read are TGTGCCAGCAGTTCAGGGAGAGGCCAGCCC. Its translation is CASSSGRGQP. The CDR3 reads in full as CASSSGRGQPQHF.